This T cell receptor (beta chain) was identified during a study of radiation and T cells in renal cell carcinoma. Study results and limitations: Compared with controls, irradiated tumors had more, larger dominant CDR3 motifs.

Treatment in this sample: treatment-naive control, cytoreductive nephrectomy. This clone was seen a few times. Its specificity is not known. Germline loops: CDR1 GTSNPN, CDR2 SVGIG (reference sequence). V lost 0 bases, J lost 11 bases, and 10 bases lay in between. The CDR3 is made up of 12 amino acids. Measured with immunoSEQ multiplex PCR; TCRdb has only the in-frame clones, and not every one. The data contain around 18,000 clones, 55% to 75% of them seen just once; the ten biggest clones take up approximately 10%. Specimen: tumor tissue, collected from a patient whose treatment was nephrectomy without radiotherapy. V usage is TRBV30 and J usage is TRBJ1-4, with D maybe TRBD1 (5 bases). This receptor was identified in a man aged 35 to 55 with renal cell carcinoma. CDR3 loop: CAWSVRGEKLFF. CDR3 coding DNA: TGTGCCTGGAGTGTACGGGGGGAGAAACTGTTTTTT.